This entry lists 9 T cell receptor beta chains sequenced from one sample in a study of cytomegalovirus exposure and HLA in healthy donors. Only in-frame clones appear in the TCRdb table, and some are missing; sequencing was by immunoSEQ multiplex PCR. The sample contains some 240,000 clones, less than 85% of which appear only once. Sample: PBMCs. These receptors were taken from a woman between 18 and 30 years old in good health and CMV-seronegative.

This chain connects TRBV9 to TRBJ2-1; D not resolved. The V gene's germline CDR1 is SGDLS and CDR2 YYNGEE. The germline V and J ends were trimmed by 4 bases and 4 bases, with 3 bases remaining between them. This CDR3 spans 11 amino acids. Here the CDR3 reads CASSLYNEQFF. The CDR3 DNA follows: TGTGCCAGCAGCTTATACAATGAGCAGTTCTTC.

The chain joins TRBV5-1 to TRBJ1-4; D ambiguous. Trimming removed 2 bases from V and 1 base from J, with 6 bases in between. Germline values: CDR1 SGHRS, CDR2 YFSETQ. The CDR3 contains 14 residues. CDR3: CASSLDLTNEKLFF. In DNA, the CDR3 is TGCGCCAGCAGCTTAGATTTAACTAATGAAAAACTGTTTTTT. Full variable domain (outside the CDR3, taken from reference TRBV5-1 and TRBJ1-4): KAGVTQTPRYLIKTRGQQVTLSCSPISGHRSVSWYQQTPGQGLQFLFEYFSETQRNKGNFPGRFSGRQFSNSRSEMNVSTLELGDSALYLCASSLDLTNEKLFFGSGTQLSVL.

The chain combines TRBV15 with TRBJ1-1, with D possibly TRBD1 on 5 matching bases. CDR1 and CDR2 (germline): LNHNV, YYDKDF (reference sequence). The length of the CDR3 is 18 residues. Trimming shortened V by 0 bases and J by 4 bases, and 21 bases separated the two germline ends. The CDR3 spells CATSRDRSLWGEGTEAFF. DNA for the CDR3: TGTGCCACCAGCAGAGATCGCTCATTGTGGGGCGAGGGCACTGAAGCTTTCTTT.

This clone appeared a single time. The chain combines TRBV7-2 with TRBJ2-1, with D possibly matching TRBD1 (6 bases). CDR1 is SGHTA, CDR2 FQGNSA, per germline. This CDR3 region has 15 residues. Trimming cost V 1 base and J 4 bases, with 11 bases left between them. The CDR3 here is CASSLDTGFYNEQFF. DNA of the CDR3: TGTGCCAGCAGCTTAGATACAGGGTTTTACAATGAGCAGTTCTTC.

The V gene is TRBV6-5, the J gene TRBJ2-7; 13 bases are shared with TRBD2. This CDR3 has 14 amino acids. After removal of 6 bases from V and 6 bases from J, the junction contained 5 bases not matched to a gene. The germline CDR1 and CDR2 sequences are MNHEY and SVGAGI. CDR3 sequence: CASSGLAGVGEQYF. The CDR3 DNA reads TGTGCCAGCAGCGGACTAGCGGGAGTCGGCGAGCAGTACTTC.

This sequence joins TRBV7-9 and TRBJ1-1; TRBD1 aligns across 11 bases. Germline V gene data show CDR1 as SEHNR and CDR2 as FQNEAQ (reference sequence). Trimming removed 5 bases from V and 1 base from J; junction bases left unmatched: 3. The CDR3 contains 15 residues. CDR3 region: CASSVGQGANTEAFF. CDR3 bases: TGTGCCAGCAGCGTAGGACAGGGGGCGAACACTGAAGCTTTCTTT.

V usage is TRBV28 and J usage is TRBJ2-2; tentative D call: TRBD2 (6 bases). V was cut by 3 bases and J by 2 bases, with 10 bases left in between. CDR3 length: 15 amino acids. Looked up from germline, CDR1 is MDHEN and CDR2 is SYDVKM. This CDR3 reads CASSFYSGNTGELFF. The DNA of the CDR3 is TGTGCCAGCAGTTTCTATAGCGGAAACACCGGGGAGCTGTTTTTT.

This clone was picked up one time. J is TRBJ1-2 and V is TRBV18, with a weak D call TRBD1 (6 bases). The CDR3 covers 13 residues. Germline lookup yields CDR1 KGHSH and CDR2 LQKENI. Between the trimmed V and J ends, which lost 3 bases and 6 bases, there was a span of 11 bases. The CDR3 sequence: CASSPLSGDGYTF. The CDR3 DNA sequence: TGTGCCAGCTCACCGCTGTCAGGGGATGGCTACACCTTC.

V gene TRBV27 combines with J gene TRBJ2-5; D gene ambiguous. Germline assignment: CDR1 MNHEY and CDR2 SMNVEV (reference sequence). The CDR3 covers 14 residues. Trimming pared 7 bases from V and 5 bases from J, leaving 17 bases between. CDR3 in DNA: TGTGCCAGCACCCCCGCGTGGAATGTCGAGACCCAGTACTTC. Its protein product is CASTPAWNVETQYF.